These 5 T cell receptor beta chains were all obtained from the same sample, sequenced in a study of blood T cell repertoires in COVID-19. Sequenced by immunoSEQ multiplex PCR; TCRdb stores in-frame clones only, minus some. Among about 360,000 clones listed, 65% to 85% were seen once. Sample: peripheral blood. The origin of the receptors is a man aged 30 to 45 with active or convalescent COVID-19.

The genes are TRBV28 and TRBJ2-7; D unclear. The V and J ends lost 2 bases and 1 base respectively, with 9 bases between them. CDR1 MDHEN and CDR2 SYDVKM come from the germline V gene. The length of the CDR3 is 14 residues. The CDR3 coding sequence is TGTGCCAGCAGTTTACCGGGTGTATCCTACGAGCAGTACTTC. Protein product: CASSLPGVSYEQYF.

The gene calls are TRBV6-1 and TRBJ2-7; tentative D call: TRBD1 (6 bases). The CDR3 totals 15 residues. Per germline, CDR1 MNHNS and CDR2 SASEGT. Trimming pared 1 base from V and 2 bases from J, leaving 12 bases between. CDR3 sequence reads: CASSEVWGQAYEQYF. In DNA, the CDR3 is TGTGCCAGCAGTGAAGTGTGGGGGCAAGCCTACGAGCAGTACTTC.

This chain joins TRBV19 and TRBJ1-5; D is unresolved. Germline V gene data show CDR1 as LNHDA and CDR2 as SQIVND (reference sequence). The CDR3 contains 19 residues. V lost 4 bases to trimming and J lost 6 bases, with 28 bases between them. The CDR3 region has the DNA TGTGCCAGTAGTACCGACCAAACGCCGGGATCCCTGGCGGGTCAGCCCCAGCATTTT. Residues: CASSTDQTPGSLAGQPQHF.

V is TRBV19 and J is TRBJ1-3; no reliable D call. V was clipped by 5 bases and J by 1 base, with 3 bases between them. The CDR3 runs 12 residues. The germline gives CDR1 LNHDA, CDR2 SQIVND (reference sequence). As DNA, the CDR3 is TGTGCCAGTAGTGTATCTGGAAACACCATATATTTT. Its translation: CASSVSGNTIYF. The variable domain in full, with the rest retrieved from reference TRBV19 and TRBJ1-3, is DGGITQSPKYLFRKEGQNVTLSCEQNLNHDAMYWYRQDPGQGLRLIYYSQIVNDFQKGDIAEGYSVSREKKESFPLTVTSAQKNPTAFYLCASSVSGNTIYFGEGSWLTVV.

This rearrangement joins TRBV19 to TRBJ1-2, with D possibly TRBD1 on 5 matching bases. This CDR3 is 13 amino acids long. Trimming cost V 4 bases and J 5 bases, with 11 bases left between them. Germline assignment: CDR1 LNHDA and CDR2 SQIVND (reference sequence). CDR3 protein: CASSKQETYGYTF. CDR3 in DNA: TGTGCCAGTAGTAAACAGGAGACTTATGGCTACACCTTC.